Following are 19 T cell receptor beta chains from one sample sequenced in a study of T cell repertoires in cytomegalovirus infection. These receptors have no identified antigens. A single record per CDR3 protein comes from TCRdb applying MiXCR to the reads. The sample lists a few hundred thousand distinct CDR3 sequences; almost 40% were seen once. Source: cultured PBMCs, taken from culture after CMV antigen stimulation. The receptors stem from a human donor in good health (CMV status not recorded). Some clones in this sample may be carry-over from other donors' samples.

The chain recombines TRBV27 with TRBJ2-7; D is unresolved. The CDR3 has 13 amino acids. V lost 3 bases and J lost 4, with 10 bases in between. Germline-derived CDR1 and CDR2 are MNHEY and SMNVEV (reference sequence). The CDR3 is CASSFNSVYEQYF. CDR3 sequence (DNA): TGTGCCAGCAGTTTTAACAGCGTGTACGAGCAGTACTTC.

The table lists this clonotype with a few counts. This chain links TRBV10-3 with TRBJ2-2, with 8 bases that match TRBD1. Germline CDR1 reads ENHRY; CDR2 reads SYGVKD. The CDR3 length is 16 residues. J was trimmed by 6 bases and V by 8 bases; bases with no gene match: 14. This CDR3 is CAIRSHLTGEAGELFF. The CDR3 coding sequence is TGTGCCATCCGGTCTCATCTGACAGGGGAGGCCGGGGAGCTGTTTTTT.

This CDR3 is CASSVNPRRDTQYF. In nucleotides, the CDR3 is TGTGCCAGCAGCGTAAACCCCAGGAGAGATACGCAGTATTTT. The chain uses TRBV11-2 and TRBJ2-3, with D hard to call. The V gene lost 5 bases and the J gene lost 5 bases, with 14 bases spanning the gap. The CDR3 is made up of 14 amino acids. Germline V gene data show CDR1 as SGHAT and CDR2 as FQNNGV.

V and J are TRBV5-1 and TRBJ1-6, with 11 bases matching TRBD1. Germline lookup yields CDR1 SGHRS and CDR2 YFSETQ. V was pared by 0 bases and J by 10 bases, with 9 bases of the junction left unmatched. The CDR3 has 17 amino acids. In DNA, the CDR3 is TGCGCCAGCAGCTTGGGGACAGGGGGCACTTTGGGCTCACCCCTCCACTTT. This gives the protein CASSLGTGGTLGSPLHF.

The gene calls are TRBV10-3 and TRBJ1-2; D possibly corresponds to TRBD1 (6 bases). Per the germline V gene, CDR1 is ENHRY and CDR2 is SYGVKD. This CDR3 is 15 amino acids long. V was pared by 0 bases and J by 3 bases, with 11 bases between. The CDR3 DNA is TGTGCCATCAGTGAGTCCCGGGGGCTTGACTATGGCTACACCTTC. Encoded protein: CAISESRGLDYGYTF.

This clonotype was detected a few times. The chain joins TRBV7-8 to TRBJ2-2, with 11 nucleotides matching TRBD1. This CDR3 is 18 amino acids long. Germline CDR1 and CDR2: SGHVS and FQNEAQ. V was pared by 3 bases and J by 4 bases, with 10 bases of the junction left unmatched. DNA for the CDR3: TGTGCCAGCAGCTTTAGGACAGGGGGCTTTCGGGCCACCGGGGAGCTGTTTTTT. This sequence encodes CASSFRTGGFRATGELFF.

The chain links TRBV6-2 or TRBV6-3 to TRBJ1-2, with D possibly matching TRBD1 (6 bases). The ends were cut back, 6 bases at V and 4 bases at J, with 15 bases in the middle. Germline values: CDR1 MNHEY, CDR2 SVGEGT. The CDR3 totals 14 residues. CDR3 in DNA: TGTGCCAGCAGGACAGGCTACCTATCCTATGGCTACACCTTC. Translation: CASRTGYLSYGYTF.

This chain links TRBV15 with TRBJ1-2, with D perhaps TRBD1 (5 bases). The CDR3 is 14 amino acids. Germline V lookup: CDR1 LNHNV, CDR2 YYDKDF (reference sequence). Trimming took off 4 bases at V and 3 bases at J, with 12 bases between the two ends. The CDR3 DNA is TGTGCCACCAGCAAGACAGAGCTTGACTATGGCTACACCTTC. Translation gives CATSKTELDYGYTF.

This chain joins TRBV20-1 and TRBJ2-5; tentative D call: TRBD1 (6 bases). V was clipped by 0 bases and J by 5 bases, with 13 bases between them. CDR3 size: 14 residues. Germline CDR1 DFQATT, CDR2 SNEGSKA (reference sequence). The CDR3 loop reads CSARDFTGMETQYF. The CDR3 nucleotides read TGCAGTGCTAGAGATTTTACAGGGATGGAGACCCAGTACTTC.

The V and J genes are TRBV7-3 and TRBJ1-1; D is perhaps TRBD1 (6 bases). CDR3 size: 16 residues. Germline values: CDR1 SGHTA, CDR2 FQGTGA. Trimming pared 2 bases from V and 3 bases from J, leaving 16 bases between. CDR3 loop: CASSLRGGASDTEAFF. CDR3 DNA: TGTGCCAGCAGCTTACGGGGGGGCGCCTCGGACACTGAAGCTTTCTTT.

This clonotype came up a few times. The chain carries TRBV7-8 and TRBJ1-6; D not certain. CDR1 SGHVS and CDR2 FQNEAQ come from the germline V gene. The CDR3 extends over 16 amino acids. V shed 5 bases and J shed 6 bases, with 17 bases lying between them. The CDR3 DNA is TGTGCCAGCAGCCTCAGGCCGCCCTGGGGTAATTCACCCCTCCACTTT. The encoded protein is CASSLRPPWGNSPLHF.

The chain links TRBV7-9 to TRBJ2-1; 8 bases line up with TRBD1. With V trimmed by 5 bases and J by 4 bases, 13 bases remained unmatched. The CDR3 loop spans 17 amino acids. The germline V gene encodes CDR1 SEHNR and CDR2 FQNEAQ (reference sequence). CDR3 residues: CASSTDREVHSYNEQFF. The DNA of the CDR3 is TGTGCCAGCAGCACGGACAGGGAGGTTCATAGTTACAATGAGCAGTTCTTC.

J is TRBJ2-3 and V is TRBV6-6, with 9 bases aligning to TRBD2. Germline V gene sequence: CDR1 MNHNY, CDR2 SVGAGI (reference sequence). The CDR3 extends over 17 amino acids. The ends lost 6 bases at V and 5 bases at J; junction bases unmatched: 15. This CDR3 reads CASRGTSPLHILDTQYF. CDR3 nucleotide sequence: TGTGCCAGCAGGGGGACTAGCCCGCTCCACATATTAGATACGCAGTATTTT.

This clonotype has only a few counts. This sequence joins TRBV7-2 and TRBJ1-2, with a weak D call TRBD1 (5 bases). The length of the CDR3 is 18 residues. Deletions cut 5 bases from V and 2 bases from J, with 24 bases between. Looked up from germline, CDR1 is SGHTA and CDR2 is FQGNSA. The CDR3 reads CASSTRGLTGWTNYGYTF. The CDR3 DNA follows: TGTGCCAGCAGCACACGGGGACTAACAGGTTGGACGAACTATGGCTACACCTTC.

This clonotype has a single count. The CDR3 here is CASSEGTGRLTDTQYF. The CDR3 DNA reads TGTGCCAGCAGCGAGGGGACAGGCCGCCTCACAGATACGCAGTATTTT. The gene calls are TRBV5-5 and TRBJ2-3; 8 bases map to TRBD1. Germline V gene data show CDR1 as SGHKS and CDR2 as YYEKEE (reference sequence). The V and J ends lost 4 bases and 2 bases, in that order; junction bases with no gene match: 9. The CDR3 length is 16 residues.

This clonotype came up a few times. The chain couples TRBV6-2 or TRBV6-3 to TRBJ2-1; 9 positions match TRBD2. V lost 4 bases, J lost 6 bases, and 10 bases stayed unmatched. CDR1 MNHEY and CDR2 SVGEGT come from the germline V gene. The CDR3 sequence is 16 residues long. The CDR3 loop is CASSWGLAGSLNEQFF. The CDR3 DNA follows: TGTGCCAGCAGTTGGGGCCTAGCGGGATCACTCAATGAGCAGTTCTTC.

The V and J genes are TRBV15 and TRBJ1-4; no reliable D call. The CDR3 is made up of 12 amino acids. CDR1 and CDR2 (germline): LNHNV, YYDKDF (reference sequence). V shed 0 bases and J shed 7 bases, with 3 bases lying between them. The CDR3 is CATSRDSEKLFF. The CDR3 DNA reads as TGTGCCACCAGCAGAGATTCTGAAAAACTGTTTTTT. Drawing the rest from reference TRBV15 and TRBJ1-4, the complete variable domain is DAMVIQNPRYQVTQFGKPVTLSCSQTLNHNVMYWYQQKSSQAPKLLFHYYDKDFNNEADTPDNFQSRRPNTSFCFLDIRSPGLGDTAMYLCATSRDSEKLFFGSGTQLSVL.

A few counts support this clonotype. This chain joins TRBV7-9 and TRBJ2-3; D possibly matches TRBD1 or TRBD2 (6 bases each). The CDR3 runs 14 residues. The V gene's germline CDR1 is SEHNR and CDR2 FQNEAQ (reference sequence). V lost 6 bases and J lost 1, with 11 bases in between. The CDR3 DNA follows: TGTGCCAGCAGAGGGGGGACGGGCACAGATACGCAGTATTTT. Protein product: CASRGGTGTDTQYF.

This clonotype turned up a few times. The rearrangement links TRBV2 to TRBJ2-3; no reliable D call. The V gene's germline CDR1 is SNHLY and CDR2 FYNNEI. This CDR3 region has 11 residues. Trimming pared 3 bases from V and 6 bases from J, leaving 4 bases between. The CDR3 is CASSEGDTQYF. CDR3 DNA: TGTGCCAGCAGTGAGGGCGATACGCAGTATTTT.